These 26 T cell receptor beta chains were sequenced from one sample in a study of T cell repertoires in cytomegalovirus infection. TCRdb reprocessed the reads via MiXCR and lists one record per CDR3 protein. The data show nearly 700,000 distinct CDR3 sequences, around 35% seen once. Antigen specificity for these receptors is unknown. The source material was cultured PBMCs, sampled from culture after CMV antigen stimulation. The receptors here all came from a human donor in good health (CMV status not recorded). Some clones in this sample may be carry-over from other donors' samples.

The chain carries TRBV20-1 and TRBJ2-7; 8 bases are shared with TRBD2. Germline CDR1 DFQATT, CDR2 SNEGSKA (reference sequence). The V segment lost 3 bases and the J segment 7 bases; nucleotides outside the gene matches: 5. The length of the CDR3 is 12 residues. CDR3 in amino acids: CSASGGAREQYF. The CDR3 coding sequence is TGCAGTGCTAGCGGGGGGGCGCGTGAGCAGTACTTC.

Many counts were recorded for this clonotype. V usage is TRBV7-2 and J usage is TRBJ2-3, with a possible D match to TRBD2 (6 bases). The CDR3 is 14 amino acids. V lost 4 bases to trimming and J lost 6 bases, with 14 bases between them. Germline CDR1 reads SGHTA; CDR2 reads FQGNSA. The CDR3, as DNA: TGTGCCAGCAGCTCGACTAGGTCTGCGGATACGCAGTATTTT. Its protein is CASSSTRSADTQYF.

The chain carries TRBV4-3 and TRBJ2-3, with 9 nucleotides matching TRBD2. V gave up 1 base and J gave up 0 bases; unmatched junction bases: 5. CDR1 is LGHNA, CDR2 YSLEER, per germline. The CDR3 extends over 17 amino acids. The CDR3 nucleotides are TGCGCCAGCAGCCAAGGACTAGCGGACCCTAGCACAGATACGCAGTATTTT. This sequence encodes CASSQGLADPSTDTQYF.

The J gene is TRBJ2-5, the V gene TRBV27; TRBD2 might be the D (5 bases). With 6 bases removed from V and 0 bases from J, the gap between germline ends came to 11 bases. CDR3 length: 14 amino acids. Germline V gives CDR1 MNHEY, CDR2 SMNVEV (reference sequence). The CDR3 DNA is TGTGCCAGCAGCATGAAGGACTACCAAGAGACCCAGTACTTC. Translating gives CASSMKDYQETQYF.

Turning to this clonotype: The germline gene is not matched at one end of the junction; a read error may be the cause. The chain has TRBV4-1 and TRBJ2-1, with D perhaps TRBD2 (5 bases). CDR3 size: 16 residues. Germline CDR1 MGHRA, CDR2 YSYEKL. This chain's CDR3 is CASSRPPGLARNEQFF. DNA for the CDR3: TGTGCCAGCAGCCGCCCCCCCGGGCTAGCCCGGAATGAGCAGTTCTTC.

This clonotype was found a few times. CDR3 in amino acids: CASSPHGLATDTQYF. CDR3 nucleotide sequence: TGTGCCAGCAGCCCCCACGGGCTAGCCACAGATACGCAGTATTTT. The chain uses TRBV4-2 and TRBJ2-3; possibly TRBD2 for D (5 bases). V was clipped by 4 bases and J by 2 bases, with 13 bases between them. This CDR3 spans 15 amino acids. Germline CDR1 reads LGHNA; CDR2 reads YNFKEQ.

The genes are TRBV4-1 and TRBJ2-6; D gene unclear. Germline CDR1 MGHRA, CDR2 YSYEKL. The V gene lost 1 base and the J gene lost 0 bases, with 4 bases spanning the gap. CDR3 size: 15 residues. As DNA, the CDR3 is TGCGCCAGCAGCCAAGCAGACTCTGGGGCCAACGTCCTGACTTTC. It yields the protein CASSQADSGANVLTF.

This clonotype was seen just once. The J gene is TRBJ1-1, the V gene TRBV6-1; tentative D call: TRBD1 (6 bases). The V end lost 10 bases, the J end lost 1 base, and 13 bases lay between the germline ends. The CDR3 is 13 amino acids. Germline CDR1 is MNHNS and CDR2 is SASEGT. The CDR3 reads CATGWGQNTEAFF. CDR3 nucleotide sequence: TGTGCCACCGGGTGGGGGCAGAACACTGAAGCTTTCTTT.

A few counts support this clonotype. The J gene is TRBJ1-6, the V gene TRBV10-3; D unclear. Trimming cost V 8 bases and J 0 bases, with 8 bases left between them. The CDR3 extends over 14 amino acids. The germline V gene has CDR1 ENHRY and CDR2 SYGVKD. The CDR3 coding sequence is TGTGCCATCCAGCCTAGCTCCTATAATTCACCCCTCCACTTT. Protein: CAIQPSSYNSPLHF.

In its sample, this clonotype was seen many times. The chain uses TRBV6-1 and TRBJ2-5; D uncertain. The CDR3 runs to 14 residues. The germline gives CDR1 MNHNS, CDR2 SASEGT. Trimming left V 9 bases short and J 1 base short, with 15 bases between. The CDR3 nucleotides are TGTGCCAGTCGTAGAAAGGAGTTCCAAGAGACCCAGTACTTC. Protein: CASRRKEFQETQYF.

Only a few counts were recorded for this clonotype. The CDR3 sequence is CASSPPGGRGREQYF. The CDR3 bases are TGTGCCAGCAGCCCCCCAGGGGGTAGGGGGCGAGAGCAGTACTTC. The rearrangement joins TRBV7-2 to TRBJ2-7, with 7 positions matching TRBD1. This CDR3 has 15 residues. Germline trimming cut 5 bases from V and 7 bases from J; bases unmatched to any gene: 14. Per germline, CDR1 SGHTA and CDR2 FQGNSA.

The chain uses TRBV20-1 and TRBJ1-1; 7 bases agree with TRBD1. This CDR3 has 13 amino acids. V lost 5 bases, J lost 1 base, and 4 bases stayed unmatched. In germline, CDR1 is DFQATT, CDR2 SNEGSKA (reference sequence). The CDR3 region is CSAFRDRNTEAFF. The CDR3 region has the DNA TGCAGTGCTTTCCGGGACAGGAACACTGAAGCTTTCTTT.

V is TRBV7-9 and J is TRBJ2-7; 10 positions match TRBD2. The CDR3 extends over 18 amino acids. Germline CDR1 is SEHNR and CDR2 is FQNEAQ (reference sequence). The V segment lost 3 bases and the J segment 6 bases; nucleotides outside the gene matches: 17. The CDR3 sequence is CASSFLAGGLMRGSEQYF. The DNA of the CDR3 is TGTGCCAGCAGCTTCTTAGCGGGAGGCCTCATGAGGGGGTCCGAGCAGTACTTC.

The genes are TRBV10-3 and TRBJ2-3; TRBD2 matches 13 bases. CDR1 is ENHRY and CDR2 is SYGVKD in the germline V gene. This CDR3 contains 18 residues. With V trimmed by 3 bases and J by 4 bases, 10 bases remained unmatched. The CDR3 is CAISELAGGLRESDTQYF. The CDR3 DNA sequence: TGTGCCATCAGTGAACTAGCGGGGGGGCTACGGGAGTCAGATACGCAGTATTTT.

The rearrangement uses TRBV12-3 or TRBV12-4 and TRBJ1-2, with D tentatively TRBD1 (5 bases). Trimming removed 6 bases at V and 7 bases at J, with 18 bases between. CDR3 length: 14 residues. The CDR3 spells CASSPGGKLGGYTF. Here the CDR3 DNA reads TGTGCCAGCAGCCCCGGGGGTAAGTTGGGTGGCTACACCTTC.

Only a few counts were recorded for this clonotype. This rearrangement joins TRBV12-3 or TRBV12-4 to TRBJ2-5, with 10 bases that match TRBD2. V was pared by 6 bases and J by 5 bases, with 6 bases of the junction left unmatched. The CDR3 runs to 14 residues. The CDR3 loop is CASSPSGGGETQYF. CDR3 nucleotide sequence: TGTGCCAGCAGCCCGAGCGGGGGGGGGGAGACCCAGTACTTC.

In this sample, this clonotype turned up a few times. The rearrangement links TRBV12-3 or TRBV12-4 to TRBJ2-3, with no clear D. Trimming left V 4 bases short and J 7 bases short, with 6 bases between. This CDR3 spans 11 amino acids. The CDR3 reads CASSSPNTQYF. CDR3 coding DNA: TGTGCCAGCAGTTCCCCTAATACGCAGTATTTT.

The rearrangement joins TRBV5-6 to TRBJ2-1; D is uncertain. The CDR3 loop spans 15 amino acids. With 3 bases removed from V and 2 bases from J, the gap between germline ends came to 12 bases. Germline V lookup: CDR1 SGHDT, CDR2 YYEEEE. CDR3 in amino acids: CASSSTLTPYNEQFF. CDR3 bases: TGTGCCAGCAGCTCAACTTTAACCCCCTACAATGAGCAGTTCTTC.

The chain employs TRBV12-3 or TRBV12-4 and TRBJ2-3, with TRBD2 matching 9 bases. CDR3 length equals 19 residues. The V segment lost 5 bases and the J segment 6 bases; nucleotides outside the gene matches: 21. CDR3 bases: TGTGCCAGCAGTACCCGGGGTAGCGGGAGAAAACGGAGTGCTGATACGCAGTATTTT. The encoded protein is CASSTRGSGRKRSADTQYF.

This clonotype was seen more than once but under ten times. This sequence joins TRBV11-2 and TRBJ2-2; 7 nucleotides align to TRBD2. The junction had 4 bases not matched to a gene; V was cut back by 6 bases and J by 6 bases. The V gene's germline CDR1 is SGHAT and CDR2 FQNNGV. The CDR3 spans 13 residues. The CDR3: CASRTGGSGELFF. The CDR3 region has the DNA TGTGCCAGCAGGACGGGGGGATCCGGGGAGCTGTTTTTT.

This clonotype was counted a few times. V usage is TRBV6-2 or TRBV6-3 and J usage is TRBJ2-1; 16 bases align to TRBD2. CDR1 and CDR2 from the germline V gene are MNHEY and SVGEGT. The CDR3 is 18 residues long. V lost 6 bases, J lost 0 bases, and 5 bases stayed unmatched. For the CDR3, the DNA is TGTGCCAGCAGGGGGGGACTAGCGGGGGGGGCCTCCTACAATGAGCAGTTCTTC. Translating it yields CASRGGLAGGASYNEQFF.

V usage is TRBV6-5 and J usage is TRBJ1-2; D gene uncertain. The CDR3 is 11 residues long. Trimming cost V 6 bases and J 6 bases, with 8 bases left between them. The germline V gene has CDR1 MNHEY and CDR2 SVGAGI. The CDR3 protein is CASSRGHGYTF. In DNA form, the CDR3 reads TGTGCCAGCAGCCGGGGTCATGGCTACACCTTC.

This clonotype has just a few counts. This chain joins TRBV29-1 and TRBJ2-7, with D perhaps matching TRBD1 or TRBD2 (6 bases each). CDR1 SQVTM and CDR2 ANQGSEA come from the germline V gene. CDR3 size: 12 residues. V dropped 6 bases and J dropped 3 bases, with 12 bases sitting between them. The CDR3 nucleotides read TGCAGCGTCGGGGGCAGCTACTACGAGCAGTACTTC. Its protein product is CSVGGSYYEQYF.

About this clonotype itself: As the CDR3 is not closed by the conserved phenylalanine or tryptophan, this likely results from a read error. The V and J genes are TRBV5-5 and TRBJ2-5; D may be TRBD2 (5 bases). The CDR3 runs to 14 residues. Trimming removed 4 bases at V and 2 bases at J, with 12 bases between. The germline V gene encodes CDR1 SGHKS and CDR2 YYEKEE (reference sequence). The CDR3 DNA sequence: TGTGCCAGCAGCCAAACCGGGGTTCAAGAGACCCAGTACTTA. It translates to CASSQTGVQETQYL.

CDR3 amino acids: CASSLVAGANTEAFF. In nucleotides, the CDR3 is TGTGCCAGCAGCTTAGTAGCAGGGGCGAACACTGAAGCTTTCTTT. V and J are TRBV7-8 and TRBJ1-1; possible D gene TRBD1, 6 bases. The V gene's germline CDR1 is SGHVS and CDR2 FQNEAQ. This CDR3 has 15 amino acids. V lost 1 base to trimming and J lost 1 base, with 10 bases between them.

This clonotype was observed a handful of times. V and J are TRBV2 and TRBJ1-2; TRBD1 is a possible D gene (5 bases). This CDR3 comprises 15 residues. The germline gives CDR1 SNHLY, CDR2 FYNNEI. V lost 5 bases and J 4 bases, leaving 17 bases between the germline ends. The CDR3 DNA sequence: TGTGCCAGCAGTCCTTCCCGAGCTGGGACCTATGGCTACACCTTC. Protein sequence: CASSPSRAGTYGYTF.